The 21 T cell receptor beta chains presented below share a single source sample, sequenced in a study of blood T cell repertoires in COVID-19. Sequenced by immunoSEQ multiplex PCR; TCRdb stores in-frame clones only, minus some. The table shows 130,000 or so clones, with 88% occurring only once. The specimen was peripheral blood. These receptors originate from an older woman with acute or convalescent COVID-19.

The genes are TRBV3-1 (or the pseudogene TRBV3-2) and TRBJ1-1, with D possibly TRBD1 on 5 matching bases. Germline V gene sequence: CDR1 LGHDT, CDR2 YNNKEL (reference sequence). The V and J ends lost 4 bases and 1 base respectively, with 10 bases between them. The CDR3 is made up of 14 amino acids. The CDR3 DNA follows: TGTGCCAGCAGCCGAGCCGGGGGGAACACTGAAGCTTTCTTT. Translated, it gives CASSRAGGNTEAFF.

This clone was picked up one time. The V gene is TRBV9, the J gene TRBJ2-7; 7 bases fit TRBD2. This CDR3 comprises 15 residues. V shed 3 bases and J 0 bases; nucleotides not matched to a gene: 6. From germline, CDR1 is SGDLS and CDR2 YYNGEE. CDR3 sequence: CASSGVAGNSYEQYF. CDR3 nucleotides: TGTGCCAGCAGCGGAGTAGCGGGTAACTCCTACGAGCAGTACTTC.

This chain connects TRBV19 to TRBJ1-2, with D possibly being TRBD1 (6 bases). The germline CDR1 and CDR2 sequences are LNHDA and SQIVND (reference sequence). This CDR3 comprises 14 residues. With 6 bases removed from V and 8 bases from J, the gap between germline ends came to 19 bases. In DNA, the CDR3 is TGTGCCAGTAGCATCAGGACAGCGCAAACGGGCTACACCTTC. This codes for CASSIRTAQTGYTF.

The chain uses TRBV3-1 (or the pseudogene TRBV3-2) and TRBJ1-2, with 11 nucleotides matching TRBD1. This CDR3 has 15 residues. Germline trimming cut 1 base from V and 6 bases from J; bases unmatched to any gene: 4. Per germline, CDR1 LGHDT and CDR2 YNNKEL (reference sequence). The CDR3 bases are TGTGCCAGCAGCCAAGGTGGGACAGGGGGTCATGGCTACACCTTC. Its protein product is CASSQGGTGGHGYTF.

This clone was recorded only once. The chain links TRBV3-1 (or the pseudogene TRBV3-2) to TRBJ1-2; weak D call: TRBD1 (5 bases). The V gene's germline CDR1 is LGHDT and CDR2 YNNKEL (reference sequence). V was pared by 0 bases and J by 4 bases, with 36 bases between. This CDR3 region has 23 residues. In DNA form, the CDR3 reads TGTGCCAGCAGCCAAGATTGGGGAGGGACGAAGGGGCCCTCAACTATCCACACCTATGGCTACACCTTC. Encoded protein: CASSQDWGGTKGPSTIHTYGYTF.

This clone was counted between two and nine times. This chain uses TRBV7-9 with TRBJ1-1; D possibly corresponds to TRBD1 (6 bases). Germline CDR1 and CDR2: SEHNR and FQNEAQ (reference sequence). The CDR3 totals 13 residues. V lost 6 bases and J 2 bases, leaving 10 bases between the germline ends. CDR3 nucleotide sequence: TGTGCCAGCAGTACGACAGGAAACACTGAAGCTTTCTTT. Translated: CASSTTGNTEAFF.

The chain links TRBV5-6 to TRBJ2-1; 12 nucleotides agree with TRBD1. The CDR3 runs to 13 residues. Germline CDR1 and CDR2: SGHDT and YYEEEE. The ends lost 4 bases at V and 13 bases at J; junction bases unmatched: 6. In nucleotides, the CDR3 is TGTGCCAGCAGCGGTGGGACAGGGGGCATACAGTTCTTC. It yields the protein CASSGGTGGIQFF.

The CDR3 region is CASSAQGWEQYF. In DNA form, the CDR3 reads TGTGCCAGCAGCGCCCAGGGATGGGAGCAGTACTTC. V and J are TRBV11-2 and TRBJ2-7, with TRBD1 as a possible D gene (5 bases). Germline CDR1 and CDR2: SGHAT and FQNNGV. The CDR3 contains 12 residues. The V end lost 5 bases, the J end lost 7 bases, and 12 bases lay between the germline ends. The complete variable domain, with remaining parts taken from reference TRBV11-2 and TRBJ2-7, reads EAGVAQSPRYKIIEKRQSVAFWCNPISGHATLYWYQQILGQGPKLLIQFQNNGVVDDSQLPKDRFSAERLKGVDSTLKIQPAKLEDSAVYLCASSAQGWEQYFGPGTRLTVT.

The rearrangement links TRBV27 to TRBJ1-1; D possibly corresponds to TRBD1 (5 bases). V was cut by 8 bases and J by 4 bases, with 11 bases left in between. The CDR3 is 12 amino acids. Looked up from germline, CDR1 is MNHEY and CDR2 is SMNVEV (reference sequence). The CDR3 spells CASAGFATEAFF. CDR3 in DNA: TGTGCCAGCGCAGGGTTTGCCACTGAAGCTTTCTTT.

The chain uses TRBV19 and TRBJ1-2, with TRBD1 identical over 7 bases. Germline CDR1 and CDR2: LNHDA and SQIVND (reference sequence). After removal of 8 bases from V and 1 base from J, the junction contained 7 bases not matched to a gene. This CDR3 is 14 amino acids long. DNA for the CDR3: TGTGCCAGTCGTGAGACAGGGAGTAACTATGGCTACACCTTC. This codes for CASRETGSNYGYTF.

The V call is TRBV3-1 (or the pseudogene TRBV3-2), the J call TRBJ1-6; no clear D. CDR3 length equals 13 residues. V was shortened by 1 base and J by 7 bases, with 5 bases between the two germline ends. Germline V gene lookup returns CDR1 LGHDT and CDR2 YNNKEL (reference sequence). The CDR3, as DNA: TGTGCCAGCAGCCAAGCAGTGAATTCACCCCTCCACTTT. Translated, it gives CASSQAVNSPLHF.

The chain uses TRBV6-6 and TRBJ2-7, with TRBD1 matching over 7 bases. Germline CDR1 is MNHNY and CDR2 is SVGAGI (reference sequence). The trim removed 5 bases at V and 2 bases at J, leaving 0 bases unmatched. This CDR3 has 12 residues. Here the CDR3 DNA reads TGTGCCAGCAGTGGGACAGCCTACGAGCAGTACTTC. It specifies CASSGTAYEQYF.

CDR3 in amino acids: CASSQAGQRGGPETQYF. The CDR3, as DNA: TGTGCCAGCAGCCAAGCGGGCCAGCGGGGGGGCCCAGAGACCCAGTACTTC. The chain recombines TRBV4-2 with TRBJ2-5; 10 nucleotides align to TRBD2. Germline CDR1 is LGHNA and CDR2 is YNFKEQ. This CDR3 is 17 amino acids long. Germline trimming cut 1 base from V and 4 bases from J; bases unmatched to any gene: 9.

The chain carries TRBV6-5 and TRBJ1-2; 7 bases match TRBD1. Germline-derived CDR1 and CDR2 are MNHEY and SVGAGI. J was trimmed by 0 bases and V by 6 bases; bases with no gene match: 7. The CDR3 is made up of 15 amino acids. The CDR3, as DNA: TGTGCCAGCAGCCTTAGGGACAGACCTAACTATGGCTACACCTTC. Protein sequence: CASSLRDRPNYGYTF.

V usage is TRBV28 and J usage is TRBJ1-1; tentative D call: TRBD1 (6 bases). The germline V gene has CDR1 MDHEN and CDR2 SYDVKM. This CDR3 is 14 amino acids long. The V and J ends lost 8 bases and 1 base respectively, with 14 bases between them. The CDR3 loop is CASRVGGTNTEAFF. The CDR3 nucleotides are TGTGCCAGCCGGGTAGGGGGAACGAACACTGAAGCTTTCTTT.

The chain couples TRBV10-2 to TRBJ1-3, with a possible D match to TRBD1 (5 bases). Trimming removed 2 bases at V and 3 bases at J, with 14 bases between. Germline CDR1 reads WSHSY; CDR2 reads SAAADI. This CDR3 spans 16 amino acids. In nucleotides, the CDR3 is TGCGCCAGCAGTGAGGCCTCCCCCAGGGATGGAAACACCATATATTTT. Its protein product is CASSEASPRDGNTIYF.

The gene calls are TRBV7-8 and TRBJ1-1; TRBD1 might be the D (5 bases). The CDR3 has 15 residues. Germline V gene sequence: CDR1 SGHVS, CDR2 FQNEAQ. V lost 1 base and J lost 4, with 13 bases in between. In nucleotides, the CDR3 is TGTGCCAGCAGCTTAGGGCGGGGCCGGGCCACTGAAGCTTTCTTT. Encoded protein: CASSLGRGRATEAFF.

The chain carries TRBV15 and TRBJ1-1; a weak D match, TRBD1 (5 bases). The germline V gene has CDR1 LNHNV and CDR2 YYDKDF (reference sequence). V lost 0 bases and J lost 0, with 8 bases in between. CDR3 length: 15 residues. CDR3 DNA sequence: TGTGCCACCAGCAGAGAAACAGGAATGAACACTGAAGCTTTCTTT. It is translated as CATSRETGMNTEAFF.

This clone was counted only a few times. J is TRBJ2-1 and V is TRBV30; TRBD2 might be the D (5 bases). This CDR3 is 13 amino acids long. Per germline, CDR1 GTSNPN and CDR2 SVGIG (reference sequence). Trimming took 2 bases from V and 7 from J, leaving 12 bases between them. CDR3 region: CAWSLPPGNEQFF. The CDR3 nucleotides are TGTGCCTGGAGTCTCCCCCCGGGGAATGAGCAGTTCTTC.

V usage is TRBV6-5 and J usage is TRBJ1-1; no firm D call. CDR3 size: 13 residues. The germline CDR1 and CDR2 sequences are MNHEY and SVGAGI. Trimming stripped 2 bases from V and 3 bases from J, with 7 bases between. DNA for the CDR3: TGTGCCAGCAGTTACGCCGAGCACACTGAAGCTTTCTTT. The encoded protein is CASSYAEHTEAFF.

In regard to this clone: One end of the junction fails to match germline, which may point to a read error. This chain links TRBV7-7 with TRBJ2-1; a possible D gene is TRBD2 (6 bases). The CDR3 spans 18 residues. Germline V lookup: CDR1 SSHAT, CDR2 FNYEAQ (reference sequence). The CDR3 reads CASSLATGRDSRYNEQFF. For the CDR3, the DNA is TGTGCTAGCAGCTTAGCTACGGGCCGGGACTCACGGTACAATGAGCAGTTCTTC.